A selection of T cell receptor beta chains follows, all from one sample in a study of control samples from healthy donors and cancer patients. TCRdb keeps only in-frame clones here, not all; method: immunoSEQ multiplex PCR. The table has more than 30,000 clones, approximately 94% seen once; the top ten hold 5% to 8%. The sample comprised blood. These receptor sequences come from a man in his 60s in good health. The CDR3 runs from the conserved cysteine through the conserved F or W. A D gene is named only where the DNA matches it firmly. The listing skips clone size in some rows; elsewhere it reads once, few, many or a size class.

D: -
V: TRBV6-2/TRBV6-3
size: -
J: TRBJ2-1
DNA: TGTGCCAGCAGTTACGCAGTGTACTATGAGCAGTTCTTC
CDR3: CASSYAVYYEQFF

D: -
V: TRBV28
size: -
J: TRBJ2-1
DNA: TGTGCCAGCAGTCCCTTTGTCCGGGGGGAGCAGTTCTTC
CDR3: CASSPFVRGEQFF

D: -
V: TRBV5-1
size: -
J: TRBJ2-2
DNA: TGCGCCAGCAGCTTGCCCTCTTCCGGGGCCGGGGAGCTGTTTTTT
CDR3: CASSLPSSGAGELFF

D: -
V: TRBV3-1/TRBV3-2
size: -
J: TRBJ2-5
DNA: TGTGCCAGCAGAGGACAGCTTCAAGAGACCCAGTACTTC
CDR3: CASRGQLQETQYF

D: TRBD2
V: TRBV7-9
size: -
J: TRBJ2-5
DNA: TGTGCCAGCAGCCGCGGGGGAGCGGTCCAAGAGACCCAGTACTTC
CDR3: CASSRGGAVQETQYF

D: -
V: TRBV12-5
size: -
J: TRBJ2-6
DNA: TGTGCTAGTGGTTTCTCTGGGGCCAACGTCCTGACTTTC
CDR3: CASGFSGANVLTF

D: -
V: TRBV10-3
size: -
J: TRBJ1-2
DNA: TGTGCCATCAGTGTGGGGTCTGGCTACACCTTC
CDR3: CAISVGSGYTF

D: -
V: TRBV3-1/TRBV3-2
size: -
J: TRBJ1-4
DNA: TGTGCCAGCCGGATGACAGCCCGGGATGAAAAACTGTTTTTT
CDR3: CASRMTARDEKLFF

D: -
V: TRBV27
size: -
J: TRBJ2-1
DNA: TGTGCCAGCATTAAAGGGGGCTCCTACAATGAGCAGTTCTTC
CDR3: CASIKGGSYNEQFF

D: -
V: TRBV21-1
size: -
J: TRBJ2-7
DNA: TGTGCCAGCAGCGCTACAGGGCCCTACGAGCAGTACTTC
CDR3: CASSATGPYEQYF

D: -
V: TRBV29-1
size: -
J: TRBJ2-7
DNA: TGCAGCGTTGTGGCAGCCAGGGCAACCTACGAGCAGTACTTC
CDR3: CSVVAARATYEQYF

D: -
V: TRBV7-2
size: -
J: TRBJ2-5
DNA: TGTGCCAGCAGCTCGCAGGGGGGACTGGAGACCCAGTACTTC
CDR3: CASSSQGGLETQYF

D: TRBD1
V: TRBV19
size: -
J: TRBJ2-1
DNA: TGTGCCAGTAGTATGTACGGGACAGGGACCTACAATGAGCAGTTCTTC
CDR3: CASSMYGTGTYNEQFF

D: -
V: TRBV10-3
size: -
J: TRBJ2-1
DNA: TGTGCCATCAGTGGTATTGGCGGGGAGGCCTACAATGAGCAGTTCTTC
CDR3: CAISGIGGEAYNEQFF

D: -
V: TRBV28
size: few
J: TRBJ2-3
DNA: TGTGCCAGCATGTCACCCTCTTCTATCACAGATACGCAGTATTTT
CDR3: CASMSPSSITDTQYF

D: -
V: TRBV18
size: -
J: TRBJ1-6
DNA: TGTGCCAGCTCACCAAGCGGGACTACGACCTATAATTCACCCCTCCACTTT
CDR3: CASSPSGTTTYNSPLHF

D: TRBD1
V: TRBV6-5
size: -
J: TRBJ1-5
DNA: TGTGCCAGCAGCCGGGACAGAGCTCAGCCCCAGCATTTT
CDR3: CASSRDRAQPQHF

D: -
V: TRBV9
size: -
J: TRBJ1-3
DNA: TGTGCCAGCAGCGCAGGGACATCTGGAAACACCATATATTTT
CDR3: CASSAGTSGNTIYF

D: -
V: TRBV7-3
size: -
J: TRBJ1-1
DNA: TGTGCCAGCAGCCTAACGAGAATGGCCGAAGCTTTCTTT
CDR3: CASSLTRMAEAFF

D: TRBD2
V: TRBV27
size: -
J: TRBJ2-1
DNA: TGTGCCAGCAGTTTATCTTCACTAGCGGGCAATGAGCAGTTCTTC
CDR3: CASSLSSLAGNEQFF

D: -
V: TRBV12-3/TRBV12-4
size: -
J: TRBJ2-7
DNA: TGTGCCAGCAGACTTGACGGGTCCTACGAGCAGTACTTC
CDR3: CASRLDGSYEQYF

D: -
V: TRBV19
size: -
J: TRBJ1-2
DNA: TGTGCCAGTAGTATCCCACGGACGGGCTATGGCTACACCTTC
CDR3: CASSIPRTGYGYTF

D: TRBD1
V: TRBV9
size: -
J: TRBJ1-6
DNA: TGTGCCAGCAGCGTAAGCAGGGGGGATTCACCCCTCCACTTT
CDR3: CASSVSRGDSPLHF

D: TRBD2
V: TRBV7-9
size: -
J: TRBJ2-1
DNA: TGTGCCAGCAGCGACAGCCTTAGCGGGAACAATGGGCAGTTCTTC
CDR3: CASSDSLSGNNGQFF

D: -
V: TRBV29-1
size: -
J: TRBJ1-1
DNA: TGCAGCGTTGAACTTTGGGACACGAACACTGAAGCTTTCTTT
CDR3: CSVELWDTNTEAFF

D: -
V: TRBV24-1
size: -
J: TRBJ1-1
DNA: TGTGCCACCAGTGATTTGGACACTGAAGCTTTCTTT
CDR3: CATSDLDTEAFF

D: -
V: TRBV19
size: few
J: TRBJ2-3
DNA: TGTGCCAGTAGTAGCTCTTACCCCTCCCCAGATACGCAGTATTTT
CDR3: CASSSSYPSPDTQYF

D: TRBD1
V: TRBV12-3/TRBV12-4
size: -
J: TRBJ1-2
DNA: TGTGCCAGCAGTCTTGACAGGGGCTATGGCTACACCTTC
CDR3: CASSLDRGYGYTF

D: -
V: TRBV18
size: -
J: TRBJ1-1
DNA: TGTGCCAGCTCACCAGAAGCAGGCCTAGTGACTGAAGCTTTCTTT
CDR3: CASSPEAGLVTEAFF

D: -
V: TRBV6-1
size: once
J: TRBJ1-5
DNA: TGTGCCAGCAGTGGCTTAGCGGTATATAGCAATCAGCCCCAGCATTTT
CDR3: CASSGLAVYSNQPQHF

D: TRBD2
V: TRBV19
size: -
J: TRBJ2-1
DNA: TGTGCCAGTAGTACCGGGACTAGCTCCTTGAGCTCCTACAATGAGCAGTTCTTC
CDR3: CASSTGTSSLSSYNEQFF

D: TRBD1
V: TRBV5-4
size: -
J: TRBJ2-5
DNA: TGTGCCAGCAGAAGACCCGGGACAGGGGGACAAGAGACCCAGTACTTC
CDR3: CASRRPGTGGQETQYF

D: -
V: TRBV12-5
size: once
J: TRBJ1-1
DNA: TGTGCTAGTGGTCTTGACCTGGTAAGTGAAGCTTTCTTT
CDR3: CASGLDLVSEAFF

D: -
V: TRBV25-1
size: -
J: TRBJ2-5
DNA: TGTGCCAGCAGCCGACGTCAAGGCTACGAGACCCAGTACTTC
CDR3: CASSRRQGYETQYF

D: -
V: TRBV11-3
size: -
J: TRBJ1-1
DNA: TGTGCCAGCAGCTTAGGAAGAGGGGAGAGCACTGAAGCTTTCTTT
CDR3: CASSLGRGESTEAFF

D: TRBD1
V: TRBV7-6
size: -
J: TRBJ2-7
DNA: TGTGCCAGCAGCTCCGGACAGGGGAGCTCCTACGAGCAGTACTTC
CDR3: CASSSGQGSSYEQYF

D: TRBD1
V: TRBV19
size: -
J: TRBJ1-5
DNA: TGTGCCAGTAGTCCGGGACAGGGGGCAAATCAGCCCCAGCATTTT
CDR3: CASSPGQGANQPQHF

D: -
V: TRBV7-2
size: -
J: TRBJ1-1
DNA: TGTGCCAGCAGCTCCGCGGGGGGGCGCATGAACACTGAAGCTTTCTTT
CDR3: CASSSAGGRMNTEAFF

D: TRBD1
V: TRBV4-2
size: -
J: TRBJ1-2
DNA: TGTGCCAGCAGCCAAGAGGTGACAGGGGGAGGCTACACCTTC
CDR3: CASSQEVTGGGYTF

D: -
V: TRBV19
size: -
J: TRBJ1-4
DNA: TGTGCCAGTAGCCCTCCCGGACAGCCCTTCAATGAAAAACTGTTTTTT
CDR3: CASSPPGQPFNEKLFF

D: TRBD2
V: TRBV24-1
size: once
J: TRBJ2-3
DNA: TGTGCCGGGCGGCCTGGGGGGCGGGGGGTTCACCATACGCAGTATTTT
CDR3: CAGRPGGRGVHHTQYF

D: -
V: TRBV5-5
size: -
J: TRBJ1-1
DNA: TGTGCCAGCAGCTTGGCTACAGGGAACACTGAAGCTTTCTTT
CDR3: CASSLATGNTEAFF

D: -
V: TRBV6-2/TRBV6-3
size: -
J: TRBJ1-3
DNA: TGTGCCAGCAGTTACTCGAAATTCTTTAACCGAAACACCATATATTTT
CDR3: CASSYSKFFNRNTIYF

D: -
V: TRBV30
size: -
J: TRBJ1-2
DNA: TGTGCCTGGAGTTCGTCGGACAGAGACGGCTACACCTTC
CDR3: CAWSSSDRDGYTF

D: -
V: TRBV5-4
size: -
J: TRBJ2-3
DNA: TGTGCCAGCAGCATCTGGACGAGAGATACGCAGTATTTT
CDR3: CASSIWTRDTQYF

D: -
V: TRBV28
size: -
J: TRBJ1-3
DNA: TGTGCCAGCATTGGAGGGGAAAGGGGTGGAAACACCATATATTTT
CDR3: CASIGGERGGNTIYF

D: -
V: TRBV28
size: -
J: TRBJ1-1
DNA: TGTGCCAGCAGTTTAAGACAAGGAGCTTTTGAAGCTTTCTTT
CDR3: CASSLRQGAFEAFF